This T cell receptor (beta chain) came from a study of blood T cells in healthy people across ages. Study context: With template switching, about one barcoded beta molecule was captured per two T cells.

Those donating, healthy Caucasian individuals from Russia, were aged roughly 6 to 95. Note on this clonotype: Its target is unknown.

Study-level points and caveats: Naive CD4+ cells and diversity were both higher in long-lived donors than in aged donors.

J lost 1 base, V lost 4 bases, and 3 bases had no gene match. The CDR3 runs to 15 residues. In germline, CDR1 is KGHDR, CDR2 SFDVKD. The use of a sample-barcoded 5' primer and a J-beta primer mix characterized a second PCR of about 6 to 11 cycles. TCRdb recomputed calls from the 5' RACE reads with MiXCR, one row per CDR3 protein. The sample has over 1,500,000 distinct CDR3 sequences; more than 35% are singletons. What was sequenced was blood. This chain joins TRBV24-1 and TRBJ1-1; 9 bases fit TRBD1. This clonotype originated in a human donor in good health. The CDR3 DNA sequence: TGTGCCACCAGTGAAGGGACAGGGTCGAACACTGAAGCTTTCTTT. Translated: CATSEGTGSNTEAFF.